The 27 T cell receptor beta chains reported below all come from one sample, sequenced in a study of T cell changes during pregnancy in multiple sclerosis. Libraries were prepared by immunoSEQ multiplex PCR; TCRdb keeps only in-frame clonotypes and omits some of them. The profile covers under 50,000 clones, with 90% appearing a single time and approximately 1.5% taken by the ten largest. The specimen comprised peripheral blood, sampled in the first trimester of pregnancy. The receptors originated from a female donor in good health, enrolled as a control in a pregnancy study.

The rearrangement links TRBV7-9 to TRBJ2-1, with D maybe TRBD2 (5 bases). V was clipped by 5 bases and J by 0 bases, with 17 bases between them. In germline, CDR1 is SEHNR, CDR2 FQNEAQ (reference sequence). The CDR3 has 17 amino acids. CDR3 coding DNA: TGTGCCAGCAGCCTCGGGATGATTTTCCTCTCCTACAATGAGCAGTTCTTC. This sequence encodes CASSLGMIFLSYNEQFF.

As DNA, the CDR3 is TGTGCCACCAGCAGGAGTCGTCCGGGACAGGGTAGCTCCTACGAGCAGTACTTC. This encodes CATSRSRPGQGSSYEQYF. V is TRBV15 and J is TRBJ2-7, with 9 bases that match TRBD1. The V gene's germline CDR1 is LNHNV and CDR2 YYDKDF (reference sequence). With 3 bases clipped from V and 0 bases from J, the junction kept 12 bases outside the gene matches. This CDR3 has 18 residues. The full variable domain, completed using reference TRBV15 and TRBJ2-7, is DAMVIQNPRYQVTQFGKPVTLSCSQTLNHNVMYWYQQKSSQAPKLLFHYYDKDFNNEADTPDNFQSRRPNTSFCFLDIRSPGLGDTAMYLCATSRSRPGQGSSYEQYFGPGTRLTVT.

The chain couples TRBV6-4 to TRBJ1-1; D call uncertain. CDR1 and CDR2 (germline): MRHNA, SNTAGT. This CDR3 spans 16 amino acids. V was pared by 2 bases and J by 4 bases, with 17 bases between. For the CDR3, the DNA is TGTGCCAGCAGTGACCCCGATTCACAGCGGGGCACTGAAGCTTTCTTT. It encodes CASSDPDSQRGTEAFF.

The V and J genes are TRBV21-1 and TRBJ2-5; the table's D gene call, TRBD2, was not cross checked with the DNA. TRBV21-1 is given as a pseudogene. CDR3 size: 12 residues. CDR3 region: CASSPGGETQYF. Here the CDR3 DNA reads TGTGCCAGCAGCCCCGGAGGAGAGACCCAGTACTTC.

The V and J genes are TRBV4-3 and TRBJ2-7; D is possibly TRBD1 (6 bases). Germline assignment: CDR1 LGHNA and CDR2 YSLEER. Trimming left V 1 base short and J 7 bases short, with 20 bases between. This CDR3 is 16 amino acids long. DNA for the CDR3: TGCGCCAGCAGCCAAGCCCGCGCAGGGGTGCTTTGGGAGCAGTACTTC. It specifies CASSQARAGVLWEQYF.

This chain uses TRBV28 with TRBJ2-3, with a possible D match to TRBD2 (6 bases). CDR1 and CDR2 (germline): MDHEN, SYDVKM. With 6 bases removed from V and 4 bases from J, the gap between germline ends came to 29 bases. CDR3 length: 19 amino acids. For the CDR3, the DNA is TGTGCCAGCAGCCATTTGGAGGGAGGCACCCCAAAGGATGCAGATACGCAGTATTTT. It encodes CASSHLEGGTPKDADTQYF. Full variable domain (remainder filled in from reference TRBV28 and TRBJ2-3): DVKVTQSSRYLVKRTGEKVFLECVQDMDHENMFWYRQDPGLGLRLIYFSYDVKMKEKGDIPEGYSVSREKKERFSLILESASTNQTSMYLCASSHLEGGTPKDADTQYFGPGTRLTVL.

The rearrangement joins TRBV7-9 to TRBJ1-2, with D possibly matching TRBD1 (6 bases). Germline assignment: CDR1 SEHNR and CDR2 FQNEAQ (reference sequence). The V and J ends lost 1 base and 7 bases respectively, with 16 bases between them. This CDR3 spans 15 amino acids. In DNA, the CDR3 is TGTGCCAGCAGCTTAGTTGGGGGCGCCTTGGGTGGCTACACCTTC. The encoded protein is CASSLVGGALGGYTF.

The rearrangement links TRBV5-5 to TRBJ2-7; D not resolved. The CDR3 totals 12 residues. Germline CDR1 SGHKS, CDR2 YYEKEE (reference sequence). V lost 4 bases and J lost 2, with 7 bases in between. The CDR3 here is CASSPPAYEQYF. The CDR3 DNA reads TGTGCCAGCAGCCCTCCCGCCTACGAGCAGTACTTC.

The CDR3 nucleotides are TGTGCCTGGAGGAAAAGCGGGAGGGACACCGGGGAGCTGTTTTTT. Amino acids: CAWRKSGRDTGELFF. The chain links TRBV30 to TRBJ2-2; TRBD2 aligns across 10 bases. The V gene's germline CDR1 is GTSNPN and CDR2 SVGIG (reference sequence). The CDR3 runs 15 residues. Trimming removed 3 bases from V and 3 bases from J; junction bases left unmatched: 4.

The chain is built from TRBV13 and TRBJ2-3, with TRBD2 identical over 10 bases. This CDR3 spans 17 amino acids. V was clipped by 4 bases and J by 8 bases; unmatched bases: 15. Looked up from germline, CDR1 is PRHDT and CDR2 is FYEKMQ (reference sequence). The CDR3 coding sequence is TGTGCCAGCAGCTCGCCCGACAGCGGGGGGGCCGAGGGTACGCAGTATTTT. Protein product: CASSSPDSGGAEGTQYF.

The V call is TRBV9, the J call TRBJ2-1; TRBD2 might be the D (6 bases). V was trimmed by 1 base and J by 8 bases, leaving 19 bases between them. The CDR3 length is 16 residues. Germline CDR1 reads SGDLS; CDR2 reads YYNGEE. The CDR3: CASSVSLRDSSYEQFF. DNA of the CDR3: TGTGCCAGCAGCGTAAGTCTCCGGGACTCCTCCTATGAGCAGTTCTTC.

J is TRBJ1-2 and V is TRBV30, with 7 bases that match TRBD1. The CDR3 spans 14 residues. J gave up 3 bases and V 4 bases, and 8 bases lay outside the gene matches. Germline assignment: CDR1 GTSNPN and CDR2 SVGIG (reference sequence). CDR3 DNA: TGTGCCTGGACCAAAGGAGACAGGGACTATGGCTACACCTTC. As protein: CAWTKGDRDYGYTF.

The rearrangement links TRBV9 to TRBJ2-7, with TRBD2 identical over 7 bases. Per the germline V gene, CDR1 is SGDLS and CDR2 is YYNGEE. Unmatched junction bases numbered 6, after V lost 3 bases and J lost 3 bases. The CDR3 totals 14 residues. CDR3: CASSAREISYEQYF. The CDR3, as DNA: TGTGCCAGCAGCGCGCGGGAGATTAGCTACGAGCAGTACTTC.

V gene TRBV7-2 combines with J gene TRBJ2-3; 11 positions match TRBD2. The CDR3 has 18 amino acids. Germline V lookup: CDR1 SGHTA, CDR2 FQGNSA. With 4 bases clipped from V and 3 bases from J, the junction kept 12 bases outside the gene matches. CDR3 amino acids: CASSSGVLAGGGTDTQYF. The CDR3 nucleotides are TGTGCCAGCAGCTCCGGCGTTTTAGCGGGAGGGGGGACAGATACGCAGTATTTT. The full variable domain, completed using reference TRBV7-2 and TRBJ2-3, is GAGVSQSPSNKVTEKGKDVELRCDPISGHTALYWYRQSLGQGLEFLIYFQGNSAPDKSGLPSDRFSAERTGGSVSTLTIQRTQQEDSAVYLCASSSGVLAGGGTDTQYFGPGTRLTVL.

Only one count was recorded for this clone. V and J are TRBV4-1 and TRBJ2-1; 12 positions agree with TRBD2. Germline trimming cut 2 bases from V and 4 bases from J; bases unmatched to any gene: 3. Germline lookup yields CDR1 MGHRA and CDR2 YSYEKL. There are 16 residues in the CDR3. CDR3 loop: CASSQTGLAGYNEQFF. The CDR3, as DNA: TGCGCCAGCAGCCAAACCGGACTAGCGGGGTACAATGAGCAGTTCTTC.

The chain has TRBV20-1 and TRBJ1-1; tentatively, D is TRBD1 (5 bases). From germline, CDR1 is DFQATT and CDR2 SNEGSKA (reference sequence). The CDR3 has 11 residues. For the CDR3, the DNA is TGCAGCACAACGGGGGTCACTGAAGCTTTCTTT. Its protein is CSTTGVTEAFF.

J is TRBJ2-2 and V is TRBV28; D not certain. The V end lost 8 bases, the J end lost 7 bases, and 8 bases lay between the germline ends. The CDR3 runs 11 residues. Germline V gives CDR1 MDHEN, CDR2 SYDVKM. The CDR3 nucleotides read TGTGCCAGCGCGAATTACGGGGAGCTGTTTTTT. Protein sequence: CASANYGELFF.

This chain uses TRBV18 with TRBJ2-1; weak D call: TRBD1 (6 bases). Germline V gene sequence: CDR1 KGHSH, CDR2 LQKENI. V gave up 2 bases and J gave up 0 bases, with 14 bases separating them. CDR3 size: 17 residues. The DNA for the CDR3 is TGTGCCAGCTCACCAAGCCCGGGACAAATCTCCTACAATGAGCAGTTCTTC. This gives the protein CASSPSPGQISYNEQFF. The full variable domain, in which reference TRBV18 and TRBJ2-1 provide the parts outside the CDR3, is NAGVMQNPRHLVRRRGQEARLRCSPMKGHSHVYWYRQLPEEGLKFMVYLQKENIIDESGMPKERFSAEFPKEGPSILRIQQVVRGDSAAYFCASSPSPGQISYNEQFFGPGTRLTVL.

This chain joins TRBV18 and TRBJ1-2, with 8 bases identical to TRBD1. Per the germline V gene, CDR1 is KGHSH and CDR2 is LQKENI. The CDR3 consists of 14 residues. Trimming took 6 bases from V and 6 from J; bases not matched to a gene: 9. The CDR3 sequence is CASSSEAGGNGYTF. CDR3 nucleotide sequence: TGTGCCAGCTCGTCCGAGGCAGGGGGCAATGGCTACACCTTC.

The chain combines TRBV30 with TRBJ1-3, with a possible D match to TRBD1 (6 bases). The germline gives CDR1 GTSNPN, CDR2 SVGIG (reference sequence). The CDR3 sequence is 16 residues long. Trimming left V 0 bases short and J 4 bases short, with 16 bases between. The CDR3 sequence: CAWSVAAGGSGNTIYF. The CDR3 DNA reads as TGTGCCTGGAGTGTAGCGGCGGGGGGCTCGGGAAACACCATATATTTT.

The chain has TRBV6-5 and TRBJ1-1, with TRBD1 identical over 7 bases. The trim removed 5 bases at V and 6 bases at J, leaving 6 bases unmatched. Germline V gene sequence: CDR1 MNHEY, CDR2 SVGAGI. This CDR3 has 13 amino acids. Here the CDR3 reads CASSEGQTPEAFF. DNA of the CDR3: TGTGCCAGCAGTGAGGGACAGACCCCTGAAGCTTTCTTT.

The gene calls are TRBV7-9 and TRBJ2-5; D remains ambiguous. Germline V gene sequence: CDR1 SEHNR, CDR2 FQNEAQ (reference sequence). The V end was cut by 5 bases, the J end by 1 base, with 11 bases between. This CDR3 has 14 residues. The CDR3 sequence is CASSTEVVQETQYF. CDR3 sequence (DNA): TGTGCCAGCAGCACCGAGGTAGTCCAAGAGACCCAGTACTTC.

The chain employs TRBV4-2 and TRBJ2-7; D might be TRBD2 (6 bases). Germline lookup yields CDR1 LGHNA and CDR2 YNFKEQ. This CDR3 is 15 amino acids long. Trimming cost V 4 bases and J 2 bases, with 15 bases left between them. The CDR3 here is CASSRNGGVTYEQYF. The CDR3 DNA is TGTGCCAGCAGCCGGAACGGGGGAGTAACCTACGAGCAGTACTTC.

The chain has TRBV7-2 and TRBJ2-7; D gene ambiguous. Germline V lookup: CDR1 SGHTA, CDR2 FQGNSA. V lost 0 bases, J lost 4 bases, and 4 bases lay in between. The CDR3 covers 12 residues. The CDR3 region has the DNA TGTGCCAGCAGCTTAGCCGTGTACGAGCAGTACTTC. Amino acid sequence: CASSLAVYEQYF. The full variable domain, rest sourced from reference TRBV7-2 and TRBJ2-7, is GAGVSQSPSNKVTEKGKDVELRCDPISGHTALYWYRQSLGQGLEFLIYFQGNSAPDKSGLPSDRFSAERTGGSVSTLTIQRTQQEDSAVYLCASSLAVYEQYFGPGTRLTVT.

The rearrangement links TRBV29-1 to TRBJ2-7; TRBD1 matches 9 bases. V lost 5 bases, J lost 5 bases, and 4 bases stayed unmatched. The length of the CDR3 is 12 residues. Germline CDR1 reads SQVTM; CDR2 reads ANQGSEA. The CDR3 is CSVTWTGDEQYF. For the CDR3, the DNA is TGCAGCGTTACCTGGACAGGGGACGAGCAGTACTTC.

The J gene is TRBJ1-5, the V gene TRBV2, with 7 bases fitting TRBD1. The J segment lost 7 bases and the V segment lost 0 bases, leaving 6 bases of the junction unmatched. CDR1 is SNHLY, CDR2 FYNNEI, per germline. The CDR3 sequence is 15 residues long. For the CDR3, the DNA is TGTGCCAGCAGTGAAGCGCGACAGGGCGCACAGCCCCAGCATTTT. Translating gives CASSEARQGAQPQHF.

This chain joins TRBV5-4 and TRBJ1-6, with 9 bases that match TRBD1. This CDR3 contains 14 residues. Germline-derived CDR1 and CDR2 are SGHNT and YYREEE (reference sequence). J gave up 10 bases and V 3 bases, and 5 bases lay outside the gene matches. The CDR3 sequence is CASSSGQGNSPLHF. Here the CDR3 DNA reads TGTGCCAGCAGCTCAGGACAGGGGAACTCACCCCTCCACTTT.